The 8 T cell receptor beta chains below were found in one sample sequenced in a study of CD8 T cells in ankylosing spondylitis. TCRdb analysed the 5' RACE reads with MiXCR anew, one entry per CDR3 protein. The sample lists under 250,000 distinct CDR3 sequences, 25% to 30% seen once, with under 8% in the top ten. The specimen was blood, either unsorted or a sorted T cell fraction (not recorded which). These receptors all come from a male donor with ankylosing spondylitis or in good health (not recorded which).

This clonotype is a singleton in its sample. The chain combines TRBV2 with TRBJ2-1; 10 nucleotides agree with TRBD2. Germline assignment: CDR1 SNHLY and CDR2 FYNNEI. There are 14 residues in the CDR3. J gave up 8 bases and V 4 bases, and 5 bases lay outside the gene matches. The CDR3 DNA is TGTGCCAGCAGTGCAGGGACTAGCGTCGATGAGCAGTTCTTC. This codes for CASSAGTSVDEQFF.

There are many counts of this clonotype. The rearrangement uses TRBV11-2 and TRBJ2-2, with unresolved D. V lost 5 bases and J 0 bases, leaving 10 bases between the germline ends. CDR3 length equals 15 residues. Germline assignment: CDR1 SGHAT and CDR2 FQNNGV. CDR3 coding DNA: TGTGCCAGCAGCCCGCTGGTCGCGAACACCGGGGAGCTGTTTTTT. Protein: CASSPLVANTGELFF.

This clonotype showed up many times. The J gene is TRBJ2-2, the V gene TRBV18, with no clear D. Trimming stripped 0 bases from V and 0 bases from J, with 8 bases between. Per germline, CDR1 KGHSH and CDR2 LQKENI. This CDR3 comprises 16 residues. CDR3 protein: CASSPPAAANTGELFF. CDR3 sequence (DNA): TGTGCCAGCTCACCACCGGCAGCCGCGAACACCGGGGAGCTGTTTTTT.

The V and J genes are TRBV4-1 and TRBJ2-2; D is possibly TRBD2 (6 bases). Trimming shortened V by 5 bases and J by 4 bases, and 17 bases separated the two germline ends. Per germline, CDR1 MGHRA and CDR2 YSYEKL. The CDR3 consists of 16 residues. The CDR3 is CASSFRGGSGTGELFF. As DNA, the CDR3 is TGCGCCAGCAGCTTCCGGGGTGGTAGCGGCACCGGGGAGCTGTTTTTT.

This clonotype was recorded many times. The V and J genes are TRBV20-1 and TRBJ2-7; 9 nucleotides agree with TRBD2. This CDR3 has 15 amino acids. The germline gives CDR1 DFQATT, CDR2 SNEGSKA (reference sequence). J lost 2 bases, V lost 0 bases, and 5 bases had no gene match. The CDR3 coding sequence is TGCAGTGCTAGAGACTCGACTAGCGGAGCCTACGAGCAGTACTTC. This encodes CSARDSTSGAYEQYF.

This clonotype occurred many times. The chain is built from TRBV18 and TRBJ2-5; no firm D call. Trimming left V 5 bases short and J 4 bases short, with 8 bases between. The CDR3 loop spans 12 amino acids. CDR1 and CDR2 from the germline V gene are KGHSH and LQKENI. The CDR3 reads CASSVKTETQYF. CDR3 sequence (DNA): TGTGCCAGCTCAGTCAAAACAGAGACCCAGTACTTC. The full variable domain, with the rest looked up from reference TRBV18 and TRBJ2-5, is NAGVMQNPRHLVRRRGQEARLRCSPMKGHSHVYWYRQLPEEGLKFMVYLQKENIIDESGMPKERFSAEFPKEGPSILRIQQVVRGDSAAYFCASSVKTETQYFGPGTRLLVL.

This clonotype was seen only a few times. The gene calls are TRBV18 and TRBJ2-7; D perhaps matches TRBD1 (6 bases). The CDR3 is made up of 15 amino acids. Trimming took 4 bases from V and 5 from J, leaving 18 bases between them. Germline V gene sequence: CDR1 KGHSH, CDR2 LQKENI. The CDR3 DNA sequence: TGTGCCAGCTCACGAAGAGGGGCAGGGGTGGACGAGCAGTACTTC. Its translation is CASSRRGAGVDEQYF.

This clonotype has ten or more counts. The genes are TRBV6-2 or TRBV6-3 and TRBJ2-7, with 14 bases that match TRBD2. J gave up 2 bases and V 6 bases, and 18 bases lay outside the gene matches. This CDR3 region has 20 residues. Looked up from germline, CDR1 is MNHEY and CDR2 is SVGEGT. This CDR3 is CASRPIHGTSGSRSPYEQYF. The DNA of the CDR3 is TGTGCCAGCAGACCCATCCACGGGACTAGCGGGAGTCGCAGCCCCTACGAGCAGTACTTC.